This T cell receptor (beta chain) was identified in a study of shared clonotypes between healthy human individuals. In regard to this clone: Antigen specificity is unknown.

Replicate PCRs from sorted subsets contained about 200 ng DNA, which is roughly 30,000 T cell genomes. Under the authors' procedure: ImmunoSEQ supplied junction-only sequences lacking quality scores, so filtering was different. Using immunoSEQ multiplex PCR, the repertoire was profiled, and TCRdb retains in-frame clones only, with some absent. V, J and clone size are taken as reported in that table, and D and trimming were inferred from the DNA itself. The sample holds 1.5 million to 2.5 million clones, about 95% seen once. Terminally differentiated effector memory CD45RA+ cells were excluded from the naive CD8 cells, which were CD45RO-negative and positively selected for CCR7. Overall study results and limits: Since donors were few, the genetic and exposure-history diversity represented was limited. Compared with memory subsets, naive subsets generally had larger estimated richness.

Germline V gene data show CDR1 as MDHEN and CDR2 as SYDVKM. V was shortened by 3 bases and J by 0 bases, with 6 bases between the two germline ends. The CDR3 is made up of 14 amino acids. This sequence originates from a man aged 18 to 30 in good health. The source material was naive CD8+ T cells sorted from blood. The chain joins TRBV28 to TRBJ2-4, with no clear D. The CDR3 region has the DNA TGTGCCAGCAGTTTTATAGTAGCCAAAAACATTCAGTACTTC. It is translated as CASSFIVAKNIQYF.